These 4 T cell receptor beta chains were sequenced from one sample in a study of cytomegalovirus exposure and HLA in healthy donors (dated by TCRdb to about 2017). The library relied on the immunoSEQ multiplex PCR assay. Drawn from immuneACCESS, this table holds only the in-frame rearrangements with V and J called that TCRdb kept. Clones are partly lost; checked studies trace under half to an unresolved V gene and leave the rest unexplained. Present in this sample are about 73,000 clones, 70% to 90% of which were seen just once. Of the sample, 3.5% to 4% is held by the ten largest clones. The sequencing input was PBMCs. The receptors stem from a woman in her late teens or twenties in good health and CMV-seropositive.

The V call is TRBV25-1, the J call TRBJ2-5, with 8 positions matching TRBD1. From germline, CDR1 is MGHDK and CDR2 SYGVNS. The CDR3 is 15 residues long. The V gene end was trimmed by 8 bases and the J gene end by 2 bases; junction bases not matched to a gene: 10. As DNA, the CDR3 is TGTGCCAGCGCACCCCGGACAGGGCAACAAGAGACCCAGTACTTC. Residues: CASAPRTGQQETQYF.

V is TRBV27 and J is TRBJ1-2; 11 positions agree with TRBD1. CDR1 and CDR2 from the germline V gene are MNHEY and SMNVEV (reference sequence). This CDR3 has 17 residues. V lost 0 bases and J lost 4; bases outside the gene matches: 7. CDR3 protein: CASSLSVGTGGFYGYTF. The CDR3 nucleotides read TGTGCCAGCAGTTTATCAGTGGGGACAGGGGGGTTCTATGGCTACACCTTC.

This chain links TRBV19 with TRBJ2-1; TRBD2 matches at 12 bases. CDR3 size: 15 residues. J was trimmed by 4 bases and V by 5 bases; bases with no gene match: 3. Germline CDR1 is LNHDA and CDR2 is SQIVND (reference sequence). The CDR3 sequence is CASSLGTSGYNEQFF. In DNA form, the CDR3 reads TGTGCCAGTAGTTTAGGGACTAGCGGGTACAATGAGCAGTTCTTC.

V usage is TRBV19 and J usage is TRBJ2-3; 9 bases map to TRBD1. This CDR3 region has 17 residues. CDR1 and CDR2 from the germline V gene are LNHDA and SQIVND (reference sequence). The junction had 10 bases not matched to a gene; V was cut back by 3 bases and J by 3 bases. CDR3 in amino acids: CASSIPPRQGGTDTQYF. CDR3 DNA sequence: TGTGCCAGTAGTATCCCCCCCCGACAGGGGGGAACAGATACGCAGTATTTT.